This T cell receptor (beta chain) appears in the sequencing data of a study of CD8 T cells in ankylosing spondylitis. General study findings and limits: Disease-linked clones were reportedly significantly enriched in matched ankylosing spondylitis synovial fluid. Peripheral blood held disease-linked clones only at relatively low frequency, and these were CD8+. Past research had described some motif variants in reactive arthritis synovial fluid and blood. Roughly eight highly homologous variants made up a TCR beta motif that seemed to typify ankylosing spondylitis blood.

Germline V gene sequence: CDR1 DFQATT, CDR2 SNEGSKA (reference sequence). V was trimmed by 7 bases and J by 5 bases, leaving 4 bases between them. This CDR3 is built from 9 residues. A word on this clonotype: The antigen is unknown.

5'-RACE, quantitative and with molecular barcodes, yielded the TCR beta libraries. TCRdb used MiXCR to reprocess the 5' RACE reads, holding one entry per CDR3 protein. Of tens of thousands of distinct CDR3 sequences in the sample, about 8.1% were seen once. The genes are TRBV20-1 and TRBJ2-3; D gene unclear. The material sequenced was blood, either unsorted or a sorted T cell fraction (not recorded which). This sequence was found in a male donor with ankylosing spondylitis. This chain's CDR3 is CSDGDTQYF. Here the CDR3 DNA reads TGCAGTGACGGAGATACGCAGTATTTT.